This T cell receptor (beta chain) was obtained from a study of T cell repertoires and Cas9 in healthy adults. Background on the study: Multi-effector potency, cytotoxicity and lineage were assessed in SpCas9-reactive CD4 and CD8 T cells. Whole-study results and caveats: Reportedly, SpCas9-reactive effector T cell proliferation and function were mitigated by SpCas9-reactive Tregs in vitro.

Remarks on this clone: Its antigen is unidentified.

Sequencing used immunoSEQ multiplex PCR; TCRdb keeps in-frame clones, though not all of them. The sample holds around 15,000 clones, around 86% seen once. The clonotype was recovered from a human donor in good health. What was sequenced was Tregs (CD4+, CD25+, CD127-, CD137-, CD154-) from PBMCs; culture status not recorded.

The CDR3, as DNA: TGTGCCAGCAGTCAAGGACAGGGCCCGGGTCAGCCCCAGCATTTT. This gives the protein CASSQGQGPGQPQHF. The gene calls are TRBV6-5 and TRBJ1-5; 8 bases align to TRBD1. CDR1 MNHEY and CDR2 SVGAGI come from the germline V gene. J was trimmed by 6 bases and V by 5 bases; bases with no gene match: 9. The CDR3 covers 15 residues.